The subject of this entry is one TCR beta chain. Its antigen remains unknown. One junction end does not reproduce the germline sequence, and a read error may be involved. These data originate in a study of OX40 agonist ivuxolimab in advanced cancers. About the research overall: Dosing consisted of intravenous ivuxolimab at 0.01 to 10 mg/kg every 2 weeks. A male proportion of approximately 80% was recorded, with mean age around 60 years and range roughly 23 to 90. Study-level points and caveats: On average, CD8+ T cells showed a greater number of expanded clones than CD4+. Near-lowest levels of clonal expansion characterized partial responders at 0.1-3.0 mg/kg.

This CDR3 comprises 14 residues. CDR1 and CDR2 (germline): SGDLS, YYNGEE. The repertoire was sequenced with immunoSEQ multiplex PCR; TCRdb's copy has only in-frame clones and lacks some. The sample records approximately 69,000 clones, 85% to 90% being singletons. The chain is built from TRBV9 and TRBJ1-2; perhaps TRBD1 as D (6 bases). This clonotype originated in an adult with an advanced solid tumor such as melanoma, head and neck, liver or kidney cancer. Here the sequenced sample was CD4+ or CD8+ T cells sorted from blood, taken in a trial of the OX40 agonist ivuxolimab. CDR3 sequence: CSSSSSDGVGGLGF. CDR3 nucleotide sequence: TGTTCCAGCAGCTCCAGCGACGGGGTAGGGGGGTTAGGCTTC.